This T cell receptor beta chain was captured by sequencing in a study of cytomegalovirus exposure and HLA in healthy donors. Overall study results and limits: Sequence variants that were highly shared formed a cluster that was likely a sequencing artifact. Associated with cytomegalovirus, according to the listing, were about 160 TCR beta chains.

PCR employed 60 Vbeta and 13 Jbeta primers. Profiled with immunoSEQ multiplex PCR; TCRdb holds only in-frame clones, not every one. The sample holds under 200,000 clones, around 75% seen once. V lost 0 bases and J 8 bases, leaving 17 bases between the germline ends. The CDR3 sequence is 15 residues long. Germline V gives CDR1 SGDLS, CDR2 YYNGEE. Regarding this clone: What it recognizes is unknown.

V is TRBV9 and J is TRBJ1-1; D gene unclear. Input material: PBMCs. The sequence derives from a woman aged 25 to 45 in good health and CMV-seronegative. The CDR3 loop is CASSVAAYGSGEAFF. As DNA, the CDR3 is TGTGCCAGCAGCGTAGCCGCATATGGGTCAGGAGAAGCTTTCTTT.